At least ten counts were recorded for the clone carrying this T cell receptor (beta chain). What it binds is unknown. The data derive from a study of response to subunit inactivated influenza vaccine. Study observations and caveats: The authors suggested that every seasonal influenza vaccination recruits few new T cells.

This CDR3 has 17 residues. V was shortened by 0 bases and J by 0 bases, with 15 bases between the two germline ends. In germline, CDR1 is SGDLS, CDR2 YYNGEE. Each CDR3 protein gets one entry after TCRdb re-called the RT-PCR reads with MiXCR. The repertoire holds 450,000 to 600,000 distinct CDR3 sequences, with approximately 7.8% as singletons. The sample in question was PBMCs from blood, obtained roughly 24 months after vaccination. The chain has TRBV9 and TRBJ1-1; possibly TRBD1 for D (6 bases). This TCR was recovered from a man between 50 and 69 years old who received an inactivated influenza vaccine. The chain's CDR3 is CASSVGIRGGLNTEAFF. In DNA, the CDR3 is TGTGCCAGCAGCGTAGGAATCAGGGGTGGCCTGAACACTGAAGCTTTCTTT. The full variable domain, with the rest looked up from reference TRBV9 and TRBJ1-1, is DSGVTQTPKHLITATGQRVTLRCSPRSGDLSVYWYQQSLDQGLQFLIQYYNGEERAKGNILERFSAQQFPDLHSELNLSSLELGDSALYFCASSVGIRGGLNTEAFFGQGTRLTVV.